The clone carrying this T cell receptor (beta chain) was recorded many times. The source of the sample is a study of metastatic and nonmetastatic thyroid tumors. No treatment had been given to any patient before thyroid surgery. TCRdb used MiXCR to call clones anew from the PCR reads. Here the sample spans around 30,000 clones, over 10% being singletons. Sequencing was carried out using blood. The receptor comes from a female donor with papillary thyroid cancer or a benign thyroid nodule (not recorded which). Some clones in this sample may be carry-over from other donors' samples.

The CDR3 spells CAILRGESSYNEQFF. In DNA form, the CDR3 reads TGTGCCATCCTTCGAGGCGAGAGCTCCTACAATGAGCAGTTCTTC. The rearrangement joins TRBV10-3 to TRBJ2-1, with D unresolved. CDR3 length: 15 amino acids. V lost 8 bases, J lost 0 bases, and 14 bases lay in between. Germline lookup yields CDR1 ENHRY and CDR2 SYGVKD.